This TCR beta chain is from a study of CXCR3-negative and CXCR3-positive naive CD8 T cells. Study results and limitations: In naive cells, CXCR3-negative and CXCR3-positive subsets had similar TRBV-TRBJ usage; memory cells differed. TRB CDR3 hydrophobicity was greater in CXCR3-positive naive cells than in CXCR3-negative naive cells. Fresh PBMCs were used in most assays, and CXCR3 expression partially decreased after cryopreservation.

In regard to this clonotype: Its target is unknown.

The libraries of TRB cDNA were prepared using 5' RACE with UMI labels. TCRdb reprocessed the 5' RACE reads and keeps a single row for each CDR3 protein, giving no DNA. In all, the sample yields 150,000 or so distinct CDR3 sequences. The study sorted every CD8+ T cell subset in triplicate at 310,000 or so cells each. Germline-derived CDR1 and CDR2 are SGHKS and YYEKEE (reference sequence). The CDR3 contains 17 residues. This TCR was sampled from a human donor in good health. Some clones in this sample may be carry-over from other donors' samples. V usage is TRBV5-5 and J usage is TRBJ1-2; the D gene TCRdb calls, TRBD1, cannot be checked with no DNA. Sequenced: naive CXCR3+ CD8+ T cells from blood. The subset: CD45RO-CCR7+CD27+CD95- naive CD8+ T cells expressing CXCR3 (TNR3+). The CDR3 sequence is CASSSIPGTVDVVGYTF.